These 24 T cell receptor beta chains were all obtained from the same sample, sequenced in a study of CD8 T cells in ankylosing spondylitis. No antigen has been assigned to these receptors. Findings and caveats of the study: Within ankylosing spondylitis blood, a TCR beta motif made up of eight or nine highly homologous variants appeared to be characteristic.

TCRdb re-analysed the 5' RACE reads in MiXCR, keeping a single row per CDR3 protein. The table shows about 330,000 distinct CDR3 sequences, with around 8% occurring only once. The specimen sequenced was blood, either unsorted or a sorted T cell fraction (not recorded which). These receptors originate from a male donor with ankylosing spondylitis.

This clonotype was picked up many times. This chain uses TRBV5-1 with TRBJ2-5; D perhaps matches TRBD1 (7 bases). The CDR3 sequence is 14 residues long. Between the trimmed V and J ends, which lost 0 bases and 7 bases, there was a span of 13 bases. Germline assignment: CDR1 SGHRS and CDR2 YFSETQ. CDR3 protein: CASSLETGRWTQYF. CDR3 DNA sequence: TGCGCCAGCAGCTTGGAGACAGGGAGGTGGACCCAGTACTTC. The full variable domain, completed using reference TRBV5-1 and TRBJ2-5, is KAGVTQTPRYLIKTRGQQVTLSCSPISGHRSVSWYQQTPGQGLQFLFEYFSETQRNKGNFPGRFSGRQFSNSRSEMNVSTLELGDSALYLCASSLETGRWTQYFGPGTRLLVL.

This clonotype was seen at least ten times. J is TRBJ2-1 and V is TRBV11-2, with 7 nucleotides matching TRBD2. Germline CDR1 is SGHAT and CDR2 is FQNNGV. Trimming removed 7 bases from V and 0 bases from J; junction bases left unmatched: 12. The CDR3 has 17 amino acids. The CDR3 DNA reads as TGTGCCAGCACCGAACCCTCTAGCGGAAGCTCCTACAATGAGCAGTTCTTC. Amino acids: CASTEPSSGSSYNEQFF.

Only a few counts were recorded for this clonotype. This chain uses TRBV5-1 with TRBJ1-6; tentatively, D is TRBD1 (5 bases). The CDR3 has 14 amino acids. V gave up 0 bases and J gave up 5 bases, with 6 bases separating them. Germline V gives CDR1 SGHRS, CDR2 YFSETQ. In nucleotides, the CDR3 is TGCGCCAGCAGCTTGGGACAGAATAATTCACCCCTCCACTTT. Amino acid sequence: CASSLGQNNSPLHF.

The chain couples TRBV12-3 or TRBV12-4 to TRBJ2-1; D may be TRBD2 (5 bases). The CDR3 contains 15 residues. Trimming pared 6 bases from V and 6 bases from J, leaving 18 bases between. The CDR3 region is CASSPWPAALNEQFF. As DNA, the CDR3 is TGTGCCAGCAGCCCCTGGCCAGCGGCCCTCAATGAGCAGTTCTTC.

J is TRBJ2-1 and V is TRBV12-3 or TRBV12-4, with TRBD2 identical over 10 bases. V was clipped by 3 bases and J by 8 bases; unmatched bases: 4. This CDR3 region has 14 residues. The CDR3 spells CASSFSGRADEQFF. The CDR3 DNA is TGTGCCAGCAGTTTCAGCGGGAGGGCCGATGAGCAGTTCTTC.

This clonotype showed up many times. The rearrangement joins TRBV12-3 or TRBV12-4 to TRBJ2-7; possibly TRBD2 for D (6 bases). The CDR3 contains 15 residues. Trimming pared 4 bases from V and 3 bases from J, leaving 16 bases between. The CDR3 region is CASSSRDSPGYEQYF. The DNA of the CDR3 is TGTGCCAGCAGTTCTCGGGACTCCCCCGGCTACGAGCAGTACTTC.

This clonotype turned up a few times. The V call is TRBV6-6, the J call TRBJ1-4; possibly TRBD1 for D (6 bases). Germline values: CDR1 MNHNY, CDR2 SVGAGI (reference sequence). V was pared by 7 bases and J by 11 bases, with 14 bases between. The CDR3 loop spans 12 amino acids. In DNA, the CDR3 is TGTGCCAGCACAGGGGCGCCCGGGAAACTGTTTTTT. It encodes CASTGAPGKLFF.

The chain has TRBV5-1 and TRBJ2-1, with 7 bases aligning to TRBD2. The J segment lost 3 bases and the V segment lost 4 bases, leaving 7 bases of the junction unmatched. The germline CDR1 and CDR2 sequences are SGHRS and YFSETQ. CDR3 length: 15 residues. CDR3 residues: CASSVNAGVYNEQFF. The CDR3 bases are TGCGCCAGCAGCGTCAATGCGGGAGTCTACAATGAGCAGTTCTTC.

This clonotype was found once. This chain joins TRBV29-1 and TRBJ1-5; D remains unclear. In germline, CDR1 is SQVTM, CDR2 ANQGSEA. The CDR3 sequence is 15 residues long. Trimming took 6 bases from V and 0 from J, leaving 15 bases between them. CDR3 protein: CSVPGGSDSNQPQHF. The CDR3 coding sequence is TGCAGCGTCCCGGGTGGCTCGGATAGCAATCAGCCCCAGCATTTT.

This clonotype was seen many times. This chain joins TRBV24-1 and TRBJ2-5, with D maybe TRBD1 (6 bases). The CDR3 has 14 residues. V was pared by 6 bases and J by 2 bases, with 12 bases between. Germline V CDR1 and CDR2: KGHDR, SFDVKD. In nucleotides, the CDR3 is TGTGCCACCAGTCAACACGACAGGCAAGAGACCCAGTACTTC. This codes for CATSQHDRQETQYF.

This clonotype was seen many times. The chain is built from TRBV7-9 and TRBJ2-1, with no clear D. CDR1 is SEHNR and CDR2 is FQNEAQ in the germline V gene (reference sequence). This CDR3 has 12 residues. The V end was cut by 10 bases, the J end by 5 bases, with 12 bases between. CDR3 nucleotides: TGTGCCACCTCTCAAGCGAACAATGAGCAGTTCTTC. Amino acids: CATSQANNEQFF.

This clonotype has at least ten counts. This sequence joins TRBV12-3 or TRBV12-4 and TRBJ2-2, with 9 bases that match TRBD1. This CDR3 is built from 16 residues. V gave up 1 base and J gave up 6 bases; unmatched junction bases: 6. CDR3 sequence: CASSLGATGGPGELFF. The CDR3 DNA follows: TGTGCCAGCAGTTTAGGGGCGACAGGGGGGCCCGGGGAGCTGTTTTTT.

The gene calls are TRBV27 and TRBJ1-5; D gene ambiguous. The germline V gene encodes CDR1 MNHEY and CDR2 SMNVEV (reference sequence). This CDR3 has 15 residues. The V end lost 2 bases, the J end lost 2 bases, and 10 bases lay between the germline ends. The CDR3 region has the DNA TGTGCCAGCAGTTTAGCTGGGCCGGGCAATCAGCCCCAGCATTTT. This encodes CASSLAGPGNQPQHF.

This clonotype has ten or more counts. The chain has TRBV2 and TRBJ2-7; TRBD2 matches at 14 bases. The CDR3 runs to 15 residues. Looked up from germline, CDR1 is SNHLY and CDR2 is FYNNEI. V lost 7 bases to trimming and J lost 3 bases; unmatched junction nucleotides: 5. The CDR3 loop is CASTEGLAGVYEQYF. In nucleotides, the CDR3 is TGTGCCAGCACCGAGGGACTAGCGGGAGTCTACGAGCAGTACTTC.

The V call is TRBV3-1, the J call TRBJ2-5; D remains unclear. Germline CDR1 and CDR2: LGHDT and YNNKEL (reference sequence). The CDR3 spans 14 residues. Trimming took 1 base from V and 1 from J, leaving 7 bases between them. The CDR3 reads CASSQGRSQETQYF. CDR3 DNA: TGTGCCAGCAGCCAAGGGCGGAGCCAAGAGACCCAGTACTTC.

CDR3 amino acids: CAVTSGIFETQYF. CDR3 coding DNA: TGTGCCGTGACTAGCGGGATCTTTGAGACCCAGTACTTC. The V gene is TRBV2, the J gene TRBJ2-5, with TRBD2 matching 11 bases. The junction had 7 bases not matched to a gene; V was cut back by 11 bases and J by 5 bases. The CDR3 length is 13 residues. CDR1 is SNHLY, CDR2 FYNNEI, per germline.

This chain joins TRBV7-2 and TRBJ2-7; 10 bases are a match to TRBD1. In germline, CDR1 is SGHTA, CDR2 FQGNSA. The V and J ends lost 3 bases and 4 bases, in that order; junction bases with no gene match: 6. The CDR3 sequence is 15 residues long. The CDR3 nucleotides read TGTGCCAGCAGCTTCCGGGACAGGGGTTGGTACGAGCAGTACTTC. Encoded protein: CASSFRDRGWYEQYF.

The V gene is TRBV29-1, the J gene TRBJ2-7; perhaps TRBD1 as D (6 bases). Per germline, CDR1 SQVTM and CDR2 ANQGSEA. Trimming took 7 bases from V and 3 from J, leaving 13 bases between them. The CDR3 has 12 amino acids. The CDR3 is CSGSRGSYEQYF. The DNA of the CDR3 is TGCAGCGGTTCCAGGGGAAGCTACGAGCAGTACTTC.

This clonotype was recorded at least ten times. J is TRBJ2-7 and V is TRBV20-1; TRBD2 might be the D (5 bases). The germline V gene encodes CDR1 DFQATT and CDR2 SNEGSKA (reference sequence). The CDR3 contains 17 residues. V lost 1 base and J 7 bases, leaving 26 bases between the germline ends. CDR3 DNA: TGCAGTGCTAGAGGTTCAGACGATCTTTCTGTTTGGGAGGAGCAGTACTTC. Translating it yields CSARGSDDLSVWEEQYF.

The chain couples TRBV29-1 to TRBJ2-5; weak D call: TRBD2 (6 bases). Germline CDR1 and CDR2: SQVTM and ANQGSEA. V was pared by 6 bases and J by 5 bases, with 13 bases between. The CDR3 has 12 residues. DNA of the CDR3: TGCAGCGTCTTGACTAGAGTCGAGACCCAGTACTTC. Its translation is CSVLTRVETQYF.

At least ten counts were recorded for this clonotype. The V call is TRBV6-1, the J call TRBJ1-1; D gene unclear. There are 14 residues in the CDR3. V was shortened by 1 base and J by 1 base, with 7 bases between the two germline ends. Germline V gene data show CDR1 as MNHNS and CDR2 as SASEGT. The CDR3 nucleotides are TGTGCCAGCAGTGAAGATCCGAGGAACACTGAAGCTTTCTTT. It is translated as CASSEDPRNTEAFF.

The chain is built from TRBV27 and TRBJ2-7; 8 bases are shared with TRBD1. V shed 7 bases, J shed 1 base, and the junction held 6 bases outside the gene matches. The CDR3 spans 14 residues. The germline gives CDR1 MNHEY, CDR2 SMNVEV (reference sequence). The CDR3 spells CASKRQGASYEQYF. CDR3 nucleotides: TGTGCCAGCAAAAGGCAGGGGGCGTCCTACGAGCAGTACTTC.

This clonotype was counted a few times. The CDR3 nucleotides read TGTGCCAGCAGTTTATCGAGGGCGGCAGGGTGGGATTCACCCCTCCACTTT. It translates to CASSLSRAAGWDSPLHF. The chain carries TRBV27 and TRBJ1-6, with D possibly matching TRBD1 (5 bases). CDR3 length equals 17 residues. Trimming took 0 bases from V and 8 from J, leaving 17 bases between them. CDR1 is MNHEY, CDR2 SMNVEV, per germline (reference sequence).

This clonotype was counted many times. The rearrangement joins TRBV6-2 or TRBV6-3 to TRBJ2-5; D perhaps matches TRBD1 (5 bases). This CDR3 has 15 amino acids. V was pared by 0 bases and J by 2 bases, with 10 bases between. The germline CDR1 and CDR2 sequences are MNHEY and SVGEGT. CDR3 amino acids: CASSYSNRLQETQYF. DNA for the CDR3: TGTGCCAGCAGTTACTCGAACAGGCTACAAGAGACCCAGTACTTC.